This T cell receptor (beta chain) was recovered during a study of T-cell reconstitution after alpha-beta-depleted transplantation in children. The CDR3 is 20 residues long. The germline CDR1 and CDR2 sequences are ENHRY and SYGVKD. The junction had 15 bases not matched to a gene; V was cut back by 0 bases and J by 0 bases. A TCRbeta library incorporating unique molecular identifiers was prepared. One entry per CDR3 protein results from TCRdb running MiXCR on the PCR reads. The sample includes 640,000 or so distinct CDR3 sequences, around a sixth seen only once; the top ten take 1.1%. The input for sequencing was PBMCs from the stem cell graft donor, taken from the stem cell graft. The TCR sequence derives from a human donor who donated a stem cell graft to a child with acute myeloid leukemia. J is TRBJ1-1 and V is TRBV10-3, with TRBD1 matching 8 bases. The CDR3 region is CAISESSPQGAGAMNTEAFF. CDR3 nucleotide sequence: TGTGCCATCAGTGAGTCGTCCCCGCAGGGGGCAGGGGCCATGAACACTGAAGCTTTCTTT.